The following is a TCR beta chain sequence with its context. Its specificity is unknown. The data were taken from a study of CD8 T cells in ankylosing spondylitis. CDR1 KGHDR and CDR2 SFDVKD come from the germline V gene. Trimming took off 4 bases at V and 4 bases at J, with 23 bases between the two ends. This CDR3 has 18 amino acids. Study-level results: Within ankylosing spondylitis blood, a TCR beta motif made up of roughly eight highly homologous variants appeared to be characteristic.

From the 5' RACE reads, TCRdb called clonotypes with MiXCR, one entry per CDR3 protein. The repertoire has around 150,000 distinct CDR3 sequences, 15% to 20% of them found once; the top ten carry roughly 7.7%. The gene calls are TRBV24-1 and TRBJ2-3, with D perhaps given as TRBD1 or TRBD2 (6 bases each). This receptor was identified in a male donor with ankylosing spondylitis or in good health (not recorded which). The specimen sequenced was blood, either unsorted or a sorted T cell fraction (not recorded which). CDR3 in DNA: TGTGCCACCAGTGACATCGGGGGCGGGCCCAACTTCGCAGATACGCAGTATTTT. This encodes CATSDIGGGPNFADTQYF.